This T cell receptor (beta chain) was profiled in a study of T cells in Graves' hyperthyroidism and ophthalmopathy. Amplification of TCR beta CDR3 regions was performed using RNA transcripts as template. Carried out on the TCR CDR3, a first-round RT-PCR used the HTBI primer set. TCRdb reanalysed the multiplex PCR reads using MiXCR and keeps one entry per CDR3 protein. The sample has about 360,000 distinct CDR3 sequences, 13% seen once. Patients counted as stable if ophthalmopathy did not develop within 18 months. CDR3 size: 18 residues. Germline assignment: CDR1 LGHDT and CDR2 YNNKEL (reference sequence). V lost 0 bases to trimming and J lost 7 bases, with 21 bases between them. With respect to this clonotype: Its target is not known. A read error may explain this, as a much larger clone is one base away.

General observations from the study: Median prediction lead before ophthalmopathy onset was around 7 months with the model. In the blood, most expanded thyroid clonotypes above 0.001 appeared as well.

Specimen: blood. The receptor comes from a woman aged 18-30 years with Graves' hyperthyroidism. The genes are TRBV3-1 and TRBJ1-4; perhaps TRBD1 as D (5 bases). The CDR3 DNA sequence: TGTGCCAGCAGCCAAGAGAATCCTATCGGGGCAGTAGGTGAAAAACTGTTTTTT. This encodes CASSQENPIGAVGEKLFF.